This T cell receptor beta chain was identified in a study of T cells after yellow fever vaccination. Note on this clonotype: Its antigen is unidentified.

Broader study findings: Relatively few clonotypes were ones that appeared in both CD4 and CD8 compartments.

TCRdb re-called the 5' RACE reads through MiXCR, storing one row per CDR3 protein. The sample includes approximately 300,000 distinct CDR3 sequences, more than 8.5% seen only once; the top ten take about a sixth. This TCR was recovered from a man younger than 35 who received the YFV17D yellow fever vaccine. The material sequenced was PBMCs, taken on the day of the first yellow fever vaccination.

CDR3 sequence (DNA): TGCGCCAGCAGCCAGGGGCAGGGGATGAATGAGCAGTTCTTC. Its protein is CASSQGQGMNEQFF. J is TRBJ2-1 and V is TRBV4-1; D may be TRBD1 (6 bases). V gave up 3 bases and J gave up 7 bases, with 13 bases separating them. Germline CDR1 reads MGHRA; CDR2 reads YSYEKL. The CDR3 loop spans 14 amino acids.